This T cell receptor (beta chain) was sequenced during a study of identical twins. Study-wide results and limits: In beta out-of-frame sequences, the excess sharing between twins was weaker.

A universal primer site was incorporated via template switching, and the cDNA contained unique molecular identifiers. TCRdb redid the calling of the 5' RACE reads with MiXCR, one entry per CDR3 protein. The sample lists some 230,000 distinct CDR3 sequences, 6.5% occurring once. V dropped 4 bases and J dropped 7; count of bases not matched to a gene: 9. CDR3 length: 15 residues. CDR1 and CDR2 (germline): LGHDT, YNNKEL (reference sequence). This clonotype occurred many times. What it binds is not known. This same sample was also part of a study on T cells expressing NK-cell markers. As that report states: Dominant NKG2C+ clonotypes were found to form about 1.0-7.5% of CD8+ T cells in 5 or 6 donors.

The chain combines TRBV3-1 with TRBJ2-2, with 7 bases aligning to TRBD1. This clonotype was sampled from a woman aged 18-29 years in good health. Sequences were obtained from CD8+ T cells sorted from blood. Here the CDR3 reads CASSLQGPGGGELFF. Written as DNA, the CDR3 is TGTGCCAGCAGCCTACAGGGGCCTGGGGGCGGGGAGCTGTTTTTT.